One and the same sample provided the 20 T cell receptor beta chains below, sequenced in a study of blood T cells in healthy people across ages. Together with a sample-barcoded 5' primer, a J-beta primer mix was included in a second PCR lasting about 7 to 11 cycles. Each CDR3 protein is one row after TCRdb ran MiXCR on the 5' RACE reads. The table has hundreds of thousands of distinct CDR3 sequences, about 21% seen once. Sequencing input: blood. Receptor source: a man between 65 and 85 years old in good health.

This clonotype was detected many times. The chain links TRBV14 to TRBJ2-5, with 11 bases lining up with TRBD2. Trimming at V came to 4 bases and at J to 5 bases, leaving 3 bases not matched to a gene. This CDR3 is 14 amino acids long. Germline V gene data show CDR1 as SGHDN and CDR2 as FVKESK. CDR3 loop: CASSLIAGGETQYF. In DNA form, the CDR3 reads TGTGCCAGCAGCCTTATAGCGGGAGGGGAGACCCAGTACTTC.

This clonotype was observed a few times. The chain recombines TRBV2 with TRBJ2-2, with TRBD2 matching 9 bases. This CDR3 contains 14 residues. Germline V lookup: CDR1 SNHLY, CDR2 FYNNEI. Germline trimming cut 4 bases from V and 5 bases from J; bases unmatched to any gene: 2. The CDR3 nucleotides are TGTGCCAGCAGTGTCCTAGCGGGAACCGGGGAGCTGTTTTTT. This gives the protein CASSVLAGTGELFF.

This chain connects TRBV10-3 to TRBJ2-1, with D unclear. This CDR3 is 16 amino acids long. Trimming pared 0 bases from V and 4 bases from J, leaving 13 bases between. Germline loops: CDR1 ENHRY, CDR2 SYGVKD. Here the CDR3 DNA reads TGTGCCATCAGTGAGTCGCTAGTCCCCGCGTACAATGAGCAGTTCTTC. Encoded protein: CAISESLVPAYNEQFF.

To note about this clonotype: Germline and junction disagree at one end, which may indicate a read error. The genes are TRBV7-3 and TRBJ2-6, with D tentatively TRBD2 (5 bases). The CDR3 is made up of 16 amino acids. Per the germline V gene, CDR1 is SGHTA and CDR2 is FQGTGA. The CDR3 nucleotides read TGTGCCAGCAGCTCGACGACGGGAACTGGGACCAACGTCCTGACTTTC. Residues: CASSSTTGTGTNVLTF.

There are a few counts of this clonotype. This chain connects TRBV7-2 to TRBJ2-5; 7 nucleotides agree with TRBD2. The CDR3 runs 14 residues. Germline CDR1 is SGHTA and CDR2 is FQGNSA. The trim removed 5 bases at V and 4 bases at J, leaving 7 bases unmatched. The CDR3 region has the DNA TGTGCCAGCAGCCTACGGGGGAGGGGAGAGACCCAGTACTTC. This codes for CASSLRGRGETQYF.

The chain has TRBV7-8 and TRBJ2-3; maybe TRBD2 (5 bases). In germline, CDR1 is SGHVS, CDR2 FQNEAQ. The length of the CDR3 is 15 residues. V shed 5 bases and J shed 4 bases, with 16 bases lying between them. The CDR3 loop reads CASSNSESWADTQYF. CDR3 nucleotide sequence: TGTGCCAGCAGCAATAGCGAGAGTTGGGCAGATACGCAGTATTTT.

This clonotype was counted at least ten times. The chain links TRBV25-1 to TRBJ2-5; 7 nucleotides agree with TRBD2. V lost 3 bases, J lost 1 base, and 5 bases stayed unmatched. The CDR3 runs 15 residues. Germline CDR1 reads MGHDK; CDR2 reads SYGVNS. This CDR3 is CASSDPVAGQETQYF. CDR3 DNA sequence: TGTGCCAGCAGTGATCCCGTAGCGGGCCAAGAGACCCAGTACTTC.

In this sample, this clonotype turned up a few times. The V and J genes are TRBV27 and TRBJ2-7; TRBD2 aligns across 14 bases. This CDR3 spans 16 amino acids. Germline assignment: CDR1 MNHEY and CDR2 SMNVEV (reference sequence). J lost 2 bases, V lost 3 bases, and 3 bases had no gene match. The CDR3 region is CASSLGLAGEPYEQYF. The CDR3, as DNA: TGTGCCAGCAGTTTGGGACTAGCGGGAGAGCCCTACGAGCAGTACTTC.

The rearrangement uses TRBV6-5 and TRBJ1-2, with D unclear. Germline CDR1 and CDR2: MNHEY and SVGAGI. The V end was cut by 0 bases, the J end by 1 base, with 6 bases between. The CDR3 sequence is 14 residues long. CDR3 nucleotide sequence: TGTGCCAGCAGTTACTCGACGGTTAACTATGGCTACACCTTC. Its protein product is CASSYSTVNYGYTF.

There are a few counts of this clonotype. This chain uses TRBV14 with TRBJ2-5, with TRBD2 identical over 8 bases. The J call may be in error: the DNA end matches TRBJ2-1 better. This CDR3 region has 14 residues. Germline V gene data show CDR1 as SGHDN and CDR2 as FVKESK. CDR3 nucleotide sequence: TGTGCCAGCAGCCAGGAAGGACTAGCTGTTGGGCAGTTCTTC. It specifies CASSQEGLAVGQFF.

V gene TRBV2 combines with J gene TRBJ2-7; 8 nucleotides match TRBD2. CDR3 length: 15 amino acids. The junction had 15 bases not matched to a gene; V was cut back by 10 bases and J by 4 bases. Germline lookup yields CDR1 SNHLY and CDR2 FYNNEI. In DNA, the CDR3 is TGTGCCATCAAGCCCCCGGGACTAGGGCTTTACGAGCAGTACTTC. Encoded protein: CAIKPPGLGLYEQYF.

This sequence joins TRBV20-1 and TRBJ1-2, with TRBD1 matching over 7 bases. The CDR3 spans 13 residues. CDR1 is DFQATT and CDR2 is SNEGSKA in the germline V gene (reference sequence). After removal of 0 bases from V and 10 bases from J, the junction contained 8 bases not matched to a gene. CDR3 sequence: CSAREQGPSYYTF. The CDR3, as DNA: TGCAGTGCTAGAGAACAGGGGCCCTCGTACTACACCTTC.

This clonotype has a count of ten or more. J is TRBJ2-7 and V is TRBV14, with 10 bases matching TRBD1. V was pared by 2 bases and J by 3 bases, with 4 bases of the junction left unmatched. Germline V gives CDR1 SGHDN, CDR2 FVKESK. This CDR3 spans 15 amino acids. The chain's CDR3 is CASSQLTGGRYEQYF. The CDR3 DNA sequence: TGTGCCAGCAGCCAACTGACAGGGGGCCGCTACGAGCAGTACTTC.

This clonotype came up a few times. This chain connects TRBV7-2 to TRBJ2-5; 11 positions match TRBD2. Germline trimming cut 5 bases from V and 5 bases from J; bases unmatched to any gene: 7. This CDR3 contains 15 residues. Germline V CDR1 and CDR2: SGHTA, FQGNSA. CDR3 residues: CASSITSGGGETQYF. CDR3 DNA: TGTGCCAGCAGCATCACTAGCGGGGGAGGCGAGACCCAGTACTTC.

This chain uses TRBV28 with TRBJ1-1, with D uncertain. The V gene's germline CDR1 is MDHEN and CDR2 SYDVKM. The CDR3 is made up of 11 amino acids. Trimming removed 3 bases from V and 7 bases from J, with 6 bases in between. The CDR3 reads CASSLQVEAFF. CDR3 DNA sequence: TGTGCCAGCAGTTTGCAAGTTGAAGCTTTCTTT.

This clonotype was found a few times. V and J are TRBV2 and TRBJ2-5; 8 positions agree with TRBD1. This CDR3 has 15 residues. V was pared by 3 bases and J by 5 bases, with 8 bases of the junction left unmatched. Germline CDR1 SNHLY, CDR2 FYNNEI. This CDR3 is CASSEWQGARETQYF. CDR3 nucleotides: TGTGCCAGCAGTGAGTGGCAGGGGGCTCGGGAGACCCAGTACTTC.

This chain joins TRBV10-3 and TRBJ2-6, with 9 bases fitting TRBD1. The CDR3 has 17 amino acids. Germline CDR1 is ENHRY and CDR2 is SYGVKD. Unmatched junction bases numbered 11, after V lost 11 bases and J lost 0 bases. The CDR3 DNA follows: TGTGCCGTAAAGGGGGACAGGGACTCCTCTGGGGCCAACGTCCTGACTTTC. Translated: CAVKGDRDSSGANVLTF.

The chain links TRBV29-1 to TRBJ1-4; D may be TRBD1 (5 bases). The CDR3 length is 12 residues. Per germline, CDR1 SQVTM and CDR2 ANQGSEA. V lost 7 bases to trimming and J lost 5 bases, with 11 bases between them. CDR3 residues: CSARYRNEKLFF. The DNA for the CDR3 is TGCAGCGCCCGATACAGGAATGAAAAACTGTTTTTT.

The CDR3 DNA reads TGTGCCAGCAGCCAAGTTCCTGGAAACACCATATATTTT. Translated, it gives CASSQVPGNTIYF. The chain employs TRBV14 and TRBJ1-3, with D uncertain. CDR3 length: 13 residues. V was trimmed by 1 base and J by 2 bases, leaving 3 bases between them. Germline V gene lookup returns CDR1 SGHDN and CDR2 FVKESK.

The chain couples TRBV11-2 to TRBJ2-5, with D possibly being TRBD1 (6 bases). The J call may not be correct, given that the DNA end is closer to TRBJ2-7. This CDR3 is 14 amino acids long. Per germline, CDR1 SGHAT and CDR2 FQNNGV. CDR3 protein: CASSRATGGDEQYF. As DNA, the CDR3 is TGTGCCAGCAGCCGAGCGACAGGTGGTGACGAGCAGTACTTC.